Listed here is a single TCR beta chain. Its antigen remains unidentified. V dropped 10 bases and J dropped 3; count of bases not matched to a gene: 5. The germline V gene encodes CDR1 MDHEN and CDR2 SYDVKM. The CDR3 consists of 13 residues. PCR primers comprised 60 Vbeta and 13 Jbeta primers. Here immunoSEQ multiplex PCR was the method, and the copy in TCRdb shows in-frame clones only, minus some. This table holds roughly 98,000 clones, about four fifths found once. The data stem from a study of cytomegalovirus exposure and HLA in healthy donors. Study-wide findings and caveats: A missense variant in DCLRE1C was later tied to TCR beta V- and J-gene trimming. CMV serostatus stood as the only immune exposure information on hand. The classifier reportedly diagnosed cytomegalovirus status with high sensitivity and specificity.

J is TRBJ1-5 and V is TRBV28; 8 nucleotides match TRBD1. Sequencing input: PBMCs. The clonotype comes from a man younger than 35 in good health and CMV-seropositive. Written as DNA, the CDR3 is TGTGCCACCAACAGGGGGAACAATCAGCCCCAGCATTTT. It specifies CATNRGNNQPQHF.